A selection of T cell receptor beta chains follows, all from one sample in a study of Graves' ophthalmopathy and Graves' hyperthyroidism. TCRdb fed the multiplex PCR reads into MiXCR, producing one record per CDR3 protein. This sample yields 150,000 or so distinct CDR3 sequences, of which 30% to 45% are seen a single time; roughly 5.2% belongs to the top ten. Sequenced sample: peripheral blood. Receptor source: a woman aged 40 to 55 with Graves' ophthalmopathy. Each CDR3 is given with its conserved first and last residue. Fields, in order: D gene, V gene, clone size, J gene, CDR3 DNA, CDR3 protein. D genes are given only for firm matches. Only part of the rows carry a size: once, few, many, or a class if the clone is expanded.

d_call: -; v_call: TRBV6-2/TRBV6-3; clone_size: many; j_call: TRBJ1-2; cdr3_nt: TGTGCCAGCAGTACCGGGGTTGGCTACACCTTC; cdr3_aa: CASSTGVGYTF
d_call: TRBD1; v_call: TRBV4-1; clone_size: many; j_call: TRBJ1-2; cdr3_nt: TGCGCCAGCAGCCAAGGGGCGACAGGGGGAGCGAACTATGGCTACACCTTC; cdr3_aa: CASSQGATGGANYGYTF
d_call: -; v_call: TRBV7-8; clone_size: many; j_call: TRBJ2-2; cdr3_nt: TGTGCCAGCAGCCCAGCTTCTGGAGGAGCGACCGGGGAGCTGTTTTTT; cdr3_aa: CASSPASGGATGELFF
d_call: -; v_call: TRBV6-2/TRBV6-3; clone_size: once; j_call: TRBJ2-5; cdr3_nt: TGTGCCAGCAGTTACGAGGTGGACAGGCCGGGGGCCCAGTACTTC; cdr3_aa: CASSYEVDRPGAQYF
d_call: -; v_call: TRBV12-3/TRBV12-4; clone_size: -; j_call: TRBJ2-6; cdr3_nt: TGTGCCAGCAGTCCTGAGGACTCTGGGGCCAACGTCCTGACTTTC; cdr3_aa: CASSPEDSGANVLTF
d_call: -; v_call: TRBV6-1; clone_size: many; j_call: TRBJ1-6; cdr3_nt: TGTGCCAGCAGTAAGGACAGTAACCACTATAATTCACCCCTCCACTTT; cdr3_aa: CASSKDSNHYNSPLHF
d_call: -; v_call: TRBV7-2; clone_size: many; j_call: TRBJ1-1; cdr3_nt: TGTGCCAGCAGCAACGACGAAACTGAAGCTTTCTTT; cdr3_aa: CASSNDETEAFF
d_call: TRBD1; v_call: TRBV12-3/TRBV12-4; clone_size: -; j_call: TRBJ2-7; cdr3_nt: TGTGCCAGCAGCGGAGGACAGGGAGGCTACGAGCAGTACTTC; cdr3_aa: CASSGGQGGYEQYF
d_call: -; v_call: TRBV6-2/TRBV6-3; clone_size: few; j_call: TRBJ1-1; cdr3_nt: TGTGCCAGCACCGAACAGGGAGGCGGCACTGAAGCTTTCTTT; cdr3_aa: CASTEQGGGTEAFF
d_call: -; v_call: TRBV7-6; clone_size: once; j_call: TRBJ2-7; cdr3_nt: TGTGCCAGCAGCTTAGGTCGACTCGACGAGCAGTACTTC; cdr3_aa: CASSLGRLDEQYF
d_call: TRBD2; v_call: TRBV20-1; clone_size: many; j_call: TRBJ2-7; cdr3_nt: TGCAGTGCTAGAGAGTATAGCGGGAGGTCCGACGAGCAGTACTTC; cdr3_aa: CSAREYSGRSDEQYF